The clone carrying this T cell receptor beta chain showed up just a few times. These data are taken from a study of blood T cells in healthy people across ages. The use of a sample-barcoded 5' primer and a J-beta primer mix characterized a second PCR of roughly 6 to 11 cycles. TCRdb used MiXCR to reprocess the 5' RACE reads, holding one entry per CDR3 protein. Of more than 500,000 distinct CDR3 sequences listed, roughly a quarter are singletons. Whenever a sample was processed, at least 6 million PBMCs were isolated. CDR3 length: 13 amino acids. Germline lookup yields CDR1 MNHNS and CDR2 SASEGT. Trimming took 4 bases from V and 13 from J, leaving 14 bases between them. Another study also made use of these data, one on T cells of mothers and their children. That source notes: A few healthy Caucasian mothers gave samples, and so did their six children. Sample barcodes plus 2-4 random nucleotides came from the M1S primer.

The receptor comes from a boy aged 2 to 9 in good health. The chain links TRBV6-1 to TRBJ1-6; tentative D call: TRBD1 (5 bases). Source material: blood. This chain's CDR3 is CASSGDRPLPLHF. The DNA for the CDR3 is TGTGCCAGCAGTGGGGACCGACCGCTTCCCCTCCACTTT.